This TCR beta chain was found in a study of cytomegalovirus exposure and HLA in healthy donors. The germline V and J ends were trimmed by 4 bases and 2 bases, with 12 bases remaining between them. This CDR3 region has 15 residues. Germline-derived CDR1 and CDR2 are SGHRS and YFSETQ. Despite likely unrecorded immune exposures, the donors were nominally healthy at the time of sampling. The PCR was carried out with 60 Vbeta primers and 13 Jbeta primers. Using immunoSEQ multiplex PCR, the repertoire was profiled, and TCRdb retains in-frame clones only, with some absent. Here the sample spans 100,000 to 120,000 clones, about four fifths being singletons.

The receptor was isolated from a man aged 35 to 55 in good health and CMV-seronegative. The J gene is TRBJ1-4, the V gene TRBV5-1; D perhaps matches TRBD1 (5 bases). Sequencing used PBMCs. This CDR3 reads CASSQGGSTNEKLFF. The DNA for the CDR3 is TGCGCCAGCAGCCAGGGTGGGTCTACTAATGAAAAACTGTTTTTT.